Below, 25 T cell receptor beta chains from the same sample are listed, as sequenced in a study of T-cell memory formation after mild COVID-19. A single record per CDR3 protein comes from TCRdb applying MiXCR to the 5' RACE reads. This table has about 16,000 distinct CDR3 sequences, more than 20% appearing once. The sample taken for sequencing was PBMCs or a T cell subset sorted from them (not recorded which). The receptors shown here come from a young man who had mild COVID-19 (a few samples of this study predate the infection). Cell type and time point are not known.

V usage is TRBV7-9 and J usage is TRBJ2-1, with 10 bases identical to TRBD2. The CDR3 totals 17 residues. The germline V gene encodes CDR1 SEHNR and CDR2 FQNEAQ (reference sequence). The V segment lost 3 bases and the J segment 1 base; nucleotides outside the gene matches: 6. CDR3 DNA sequence: TGTGCCAGCAGCTTTGATAGCGGGAGGACTTCCTACAATGAGCAGTTCTTC. Protein product: CASSFDSGRTSYNEQFF.

The chain recombines TRBV29-1 with TRBJ2-7; 8 bases map to TRBD1. V was pared by 2 bases and J by 2 bases, with 5 bases of the junction left unmatched. CDR1 and CDR2 (germline): SQVTM, ANQGSEA. The CDR3 length is 14 residues. In nucleotides, the CDR3 is TGCAGCGTTGAAAGGACAGGGTCACCCTACGAGCAGTACTTC. The encoded protein is CSVERTGSPYEQYF.

This clonotype was observed at least ten times. The CDR3: CASSLTGGPLTEAFF. For the CDR3, the DNA is TGTGCCAGCAGCTTAACTGGGGGGCCTTTAACTGAAGCTTTCTTT. The V call is TRBV7-3, the J call TRBJ1-1, with D perhaps matching TRBD1 (6 bases). This CDR3 is 15 amino acids long. Germline V gene sequence: CDR1 SGHTA, CDR2 FQGTGA. V shed 0 bases and J shed 5 bases, with 13 bases lying between them. Full variable domain (rest looked up from reference TRBV7-3 and TRBJ1-1): GAGVSQTPSNKVTEKGKYVELRCDPISGHTALYWYRQSLGQGPEFLIYFQGTGAADDSGLPNDRFFAVRPEGSVSTLKIQRTERGDSAVYLCASSLTGGPLTEAFFGQGTRLTVV.

This clonotype came up many times. The rearrangement joins TRBV18 to TRBJ2-3, with 8 bases matching TRBD1. The CDR3 totals 15 residues. Germline values: CDR1 KGHSH, CDR2 LQKENI. V was pared by 2 bases and J by 4 bases, with 5 bases of the junction left unmatched. The CDR3 DNA sequence: TGTGCCAGCTCACCAAGCTCAGGGGGCTCAGATACGCAGTATTTT. It encodes CASSPSSGGSDTQYF.

This chain joins TRBV7-3 and TRBJ1-2; D not certain. Germline V lookup: CDR1 SGHTA, CDR2 FQGTGA. Trimming removed 5 bases from V and 6 bases from J, with 19 bases in between. There are 15 residues in the CDR3. CDR3: CASSLVAGIDHGYTF. Written as DNA, the CDR3 is TGTGCCAGCAGCCTCGTGGCTGGGATTGATCATGGCTACACCTTC.

The rearrangement joins TRBV12-3 or TRBV12-4 to TRBJ2-7; D is perhaps TRBD1 (6 bases). This CDR3 contains 13 residues. V shed 6 bases and J shed 0 bases, with 9 bases lying between them. CDR3 in amino acids: CASSRQVSYEQYF. DNA of the CDR3: TGTGCCAGCAGCCGACAGGTCTCCTACGAGCAGTACTTC.

The chain combines TRBV5-6 with TRBJ2-3; D is undetermined. Germline-derived CDR1 and CDR2 are SGHDT and YYEEEE. The CDR3 extends over 13 amino acids. The V end lost 6 bases, the J end lost 2 bases, and 10 bases lay between the germline ends. The CDR3 coding sequence is TGTGCCAGCAACGGGCTCAACACAGATACGCAGTATTTT. Its protein product is CASNGLNTDTQYF.

The chain uses TRBV28 and TRBJ2-2; D is perhaps TRBD1 (6 bases). Deletions cut 2 bases from V and 5 bases from J, with 15 bases between. The CDR3 runs 16 residues. Germline values: CDR1 MDHEN, CDR2 SYDVKM. The CDR3 region has the DNA TGTGCCAGCAGTTTAGTAACAGGGATGAATACCGGGGAGCTGTTTTTT. Protein product: CASSLVTGMNTGELFF. Complete variable domain (other parts from reference TRBV28 and TRBJ2-2): DVKVTQSSRYLVKRTGEKVFLECVQDMDHENMFWYRQDPGLGLRLIYFSYDVKMKEKGDIPEGYSVSREKKERFSLILESASTNQTSMYLCASSLVTGMNTGELFFGEGSRLTVL.

This clonotype was seen a few times. This CDR3 is CASTPGQPTEAFF. The DNA for the CDR3 is TGTGCCAGTACGCCGGGACAGCCCACTGAAGCTTTCTTT. The chain recombines TRBV6-5 with TRBJ1-1; TRBD1 agrees at 7 bases. The CDR3 runs to 13 residues. V gave up 9 bases and J gave up 4 bases; unmatched junction bases: 8. The V gene's germline CDR1 is MNHEY and CDR2 SVGAGI.

Relative to its sample, this clonotype is medium-sized. The V call is TRBV7-2, the J call TRBJ2-2; D gene uncertain. The CDR3 contains 15 residues. V was clipped by 3 bases and J by 2 bases, with 10 bases between them. Germline loops: CDR1 SGHTA, CDR2 FQGNSA. In DNA form, the CDR3 reads TGTGCCAGCAGCTTTATCCAGGTCAACACCGGGGAGCTGTTTTTT. Translation: CASSFIQVNTGELFF.

V gene TRBV10-3 combines with J gene TRBJ1-1; D perhaps matches TRBD1 (6 bases). Trimming stripped 0 bases from V and 7 bases from J, with 15 bases between. The CDR3 is made up of 15 amino acids. CDR1 and CDR2 from the germline V gene are ENHRY and SYGVKD. The CDR3 loop reads CAISESEVWGREAFF. CDR3 bases: TGTGCCATCAGTGAGTCGGAAGTTTGGGGGCGTGAAGCTTTCTTT.

The gene calls are TRBV18 and TRBJ2-7; no firm D call. This CDR3 is 12 amino acids long. Germline assignment: CDR1 KGHSH and CDR2 LQKENI. Trimming removed 2 bases from V and 4 bases from J, with 6 bases in between. In DNA, the CDR3 is TGTGCCAGCTCACCATGGGGTTACGAGCAGTACTTC. Protein product: CASSPWGYEQYF.

This clonotype was seen a handful of times. This chain connects TRBV29-1 to TRBJ1-4, with 10 bases lining up with TRBD1. CDR1 SQVTM and CDR2 ANQGSEA come from the germline V gene. CDR3 length: 13 amino acids. The ends lost 6 bases at V and 7 bases at J; junction bases unmatched: 5. CDR3 DNA sequence: TGCAGCGTACCGGGACAGGGGACTGAAAAACTGTTTTTT. Translation gives CSVPGQGTEKLFF.

The chain combines TRBV9 with TRBJ1-1; possible D gene TRBD1, 6 bases. The CDR3 has 13 amino acids. Germline CDR1 is SGDLS and CDR2 is YYNGEE. Trimming pared 4 bases from V and 3 bases from J, leaving 10 bases between. For the CDR3, the DNA is TGTGCCAGCAGCTCCGGGACACACACTGAAGCTTTCTTT. Translated: CASSSGTHTEAFF.

V usage is TRBV5-1 and J usage is TRBJ2-2, with TRBD2 matching over 12 bases. V shed 4 bases and J 4 bases; nucleotides not matched to a gene: 14. The CDR3 covers 19 residues. Germline lookup yields CDR1 SGHRS and CDR2 YFSETQ. The CDR3 DNA sequence: TGCGCCAGCAGCCCGGAGACTAGCGGGGGACTAATCAGCACCGGGGAGCTGTTTTTT. Residues: CASSPETSGGLISTGELFF.

The chain is built from TRBV4-1 and TRBJ2-4; the D gene is possibly TRBD1 (6 bases). This CDR3 is 14 amino acids long. V lost 0 bases to trimming and J lost 6 bases, with 9 bases between them. Germline CDR1 is MGHRA and CDR2 is YSYEKL. The CDR3 spells CASSQDPQGNIQYF. CDR3 coding DNA: TGCGCCAGCAGCCAAGATCCACAGGGAAACATTCAGTACTTC.

The V and J genes are TRBV12-3 or TRBV12-4 and TRBJ2-7, with 9 bases lining up with TRBD1. With V trimmed by 6 bases and J by 0 bases, 3 bases remained unmatched. The CDR3 totals 14 residues. Written as DNA, the CDR3 is TGTGCCAGCAGCCGACAGGGGGGCTCCTACGAGCAGTACTTC. It codes for CASSRQGGSYEQYF.

This clonotype was observed a few times. The genes are TRBV6-1 and TRBJ2-7, with D perhaps TRBD2 (6 bases). Germline CDR1 MNHNS, CDR2 SASEGT. CDR3 length: 15 residues. V lost 4 bases and J lost 2, with 15 bases in between. This chain's CDR3 is CASSAQEGLPYEQYF. The CDR3 DNA follows: TGTGCCAGCAGTGCCCAGGAGGGGCTTCCCTACGAGCAGTACTTC.

This clonotype was counted at least ten times. The V call is TRBV5-1, the J call TRBJ1-4, with D possibly TRBD1 on 6 matching bases. There are 16 residues in the CDR3. Trimming stripped 4 bases from V and 6 bases from J, with 19 bases between. The germline V gene has CDR1 SGHRS and CDR2 YFSETQ. This CDR3 is CASSLYFRGDYEKLFF. The CDR3 bases are TGCGCCAGCAGCCTTTATTTCAGGGGTGACTATGAAAAACTGTTTTTT.

This clonotype was seen ten or more times. The chain uses TRBV6-5 and TRBJ2-3; D gene ambiguous. This CDR3 region has 15 residues. Germline V gene sequence: CDR1 MNHEY, CDR2 SVGAGI. V was pared by 3 bases and J by 0 bases, with 10 bases between. The CDR3 loop is CASSYVETSTDTQYF. CDR3 coding DNA: TGTGCCAGCAGTTATGTCGAGACCAGCACAGATACGCAGTATTTT.

This clonotype was counted only a few times. The genes are TRBV6-2 or TRBV6-3 and TRBJ2-7; possibly TRBD1 or TRBD2 for D (5 bases each). V lost 6 bases and J lost 1, with 19 bases in between. CDR3 length: 16 amino acids. CDR1 is MNHEY, CDR2 SVGEGT, per germline. The CDR3 spells CASRGPTGLRSYEQYV. The DNA of the CDR3 is TGTGCCAGCAGAGGACCCACGGGGCTGAGATCCTACGAGCAGTACGTC.

This clonotype was found many times. The genes are TRBV3-1 and TRBJ2-6; D gene unclear. In germline, CDR1 is LGHDT, CDR2 YNNKEL (reference sequence). The ends were cut back, 0 bases at V and 4 bases at J, with 10 bases in the middle. This CDR3 region has 16 residues. The CDR3 here is CASSQDRLLGANVLTF. The CDR3 bases are TGTGCCAGCAGCCAAGATAGGCTGTTAGGGGCCAACGTCCTGACTTTC.

This clonotype was observed at least ten times. The chain joins TRBV6-2 or TRBV6-3 to TRBJ2-3; TRBD2 might be the D (6 bases). The CDR3 spans 15 residues. Trimming pared 2 bases from V and 6 bases from J, leaving 15 bases between. The germline CDR1 and CDR2 sequences are MNHEY and SVGEGT. CDR3 coding DNA: TGTGCCAGCAGTTACGTCGCGGGGCCCCCGGATACGCAGTATTTT. This gives the protein CASSYVAGPPDTQYF.

There are many counts of this clonotype. The chain employs TRBV7-2 and TRBJ2-1, with D maybe TRBD2 (7 bases). With 3 bases removed from V and 5 bases from J, the gap between germline ends came to 14 bases. The CDR3 length is 15 residues. CDR1 is SGHTA and CDR2 is FQGNSA in the germline V gene. The CDR3 protein is CASSFSGGRDNEQFF. CDR3 coding DNA: TGTGCCAGCAGCTTTTCGGGGGGCAGGGACAATGAGCAGTTCTTC.

V is TRBV28 and J is TRBJ1-1; D call uncertain. Deletions cut 2 bases from V and 1 base from J, with 8 bases between. The CDR3 is 14 amino acids. The germline V gene encodes CDR1 MDHEN and CDR2 SYDVKM. In DNA form, the CDR3 reads TGTGCCAGCAGTTTACTAACAGAGAACACTGAAGCTTTCTTT. Amino acids: CASSLLTENTEAFF.